The source of this TCR beta chain is a study of blood T cell repertoires in COVID-19. Authors' methods: Estimated nucleated cell counts came from reference gene primer amplification. Sequencing was performed with immunoSEQ multiplex PCR; in TCRdb, only in-frame clones are kept and a portion is missing. The V and J calls and clone size come from that table; D and trimming were worked out from the DNA. The sample yields 150,000 to 200,000 clones, roughly nine tenths seen once. Seattle's cohort entered during active infection and was followed longitudinally. Per germline, CDR1 SGHKS and CDR2 YYEKEE (reference sequence). The CDR3 loop spans 16 amino acids. V trimming: 4 bases; J trimming: 7 bases; junction bases outside the gene matches: 17.

This receptor was taken from a woman between 55 and 75 years old with COVID-19, enrolled during active disease. The specimen sequenced was peripheral blood. The rearrangement uses TRBV5-5 and TRBJ2-7; 7 nucleotides agree with TRBD2. CDR3 bases: TGTGCCAGCAGCCCTCTAATACTAGACGGGAGGTATGAGCAGTACTTC. It yields the protein CASSPLILDGRYEQYF.